This TCR beta chain was identified during a study of PD-L1 blockade in urothelial cancer. As for the study in general: From 2014, patients received atezolizumab, given as 1,200 mg intravenously every 3 weeks.

CDR3 length: 16 amino acids. From germline, CDR1 is SGHTA and CDR2 FQGTGA. With V trimmed by 7 bases and J by 1 base, 11 bases remained unmatched. Specified time point: peripheral blood 6 weeks after treatment start. Disease in patients was locally advanced or metastatic urothelial carcinoma. The assay was immunoSEQ multiplex PCR, and TCRdb's table has in-frame clones only and misses some. The sample holds tens of thousands of clones, around nine tenths seen once. This sequence was found in a man between 60 and 70 years old with urothelial cancer. This rearrangement joins TRBV7-3 to TRBJ2-3; 7 bases agree with TRBD2. Material: PBMCs, obtained around atezolizumab (anti-PD-L1) treatment. CDR3 sequence (DNA): TGTGCCAGCACCTTTAGAGGCGGGAGCTGCACAGATACGCAGTATTTT. Translated: CASTFRGGSCTDTQYF. Complete variable domain (other parts from reference TRBV7-3 and TRBJ2-3): GAGVSQTPSNKVTEKGKYVELRCDPISGHTALYWYRQSLGQGPEFLIYFQGTGAADDSGLPNDRFFAVRPEGSVSTLKIQRTERGDSAVYLCASTFRGGSCTDTQYFGPGTRLTVL.